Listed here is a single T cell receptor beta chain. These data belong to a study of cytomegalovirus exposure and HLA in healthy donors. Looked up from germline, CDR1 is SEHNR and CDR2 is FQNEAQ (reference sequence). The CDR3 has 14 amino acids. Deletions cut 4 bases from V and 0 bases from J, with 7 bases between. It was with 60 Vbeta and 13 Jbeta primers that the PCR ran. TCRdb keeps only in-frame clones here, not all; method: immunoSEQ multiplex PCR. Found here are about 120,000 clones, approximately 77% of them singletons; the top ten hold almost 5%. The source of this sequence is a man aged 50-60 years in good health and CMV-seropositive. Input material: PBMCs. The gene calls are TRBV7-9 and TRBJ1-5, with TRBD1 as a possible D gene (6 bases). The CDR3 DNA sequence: TGTGCCAGCAGCTCGACAGGTAGCAATCAGCCCCAGCATTTT. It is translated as CASSSTGSNQPQHF. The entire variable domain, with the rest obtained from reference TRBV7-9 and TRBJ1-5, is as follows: DTGVSQNPRHKITKRGQNVTFRCDPISEHNRLYWYRQTLGQGPEFLTYFQNEAQLEKSRLLSDRFSAERPKGSFSTLEIQRTEQGDSAMYLCASSSTGSNQPQHFGDGTRLSIL.